Listed below are T cell receptor beta chains from one sample, sequenced in a study of EBV T-cell therapy then PD-1 blockade in nasopharyngeal carcinoma. Their target antigens are unknown. Using immunoSEQ multiplex PCR, the repertoire was profiled, and TCRdb retains in-frame clones only, with some absent. The sample includes some 15,000 clones, around 84% of them seen just once. The sample consisted of CD8+ T cells from blood, taken at roughly day 99 from a patient whose treatment included autologous EBV-specific T cells and nivolumab. The receptors derive from a man in his forties with nasopharyngeal carcinoma. The CDR3 runs from the conserved cysteine through the conserved F or W.

v_gene: TRBV7-3; j_gene: TRBJ1-2; CDR3aa: CASSSDPWYGYTF
v_gene: TRBV29-1; j_gene: TRBJ1-2; CDR3aa: CSDNYGYTF
v_gene: TRBV7-9; j_gene: TRBJ1-2; CDR3aa: CATEAGDYGYTF
v_gene: TRBV5-1; j_gene: TRBJ2-7; CDR3aa: CASSLSGTGSSYEQYF
v_gene: TRBV6-2/TRBV6-3; j_gene: TRBJ2-5; CDR3aa: CASSLQRGDLETQYF
v_gene: TRBV6-4; j_gene: TRBJ2-1; CDR3aa: CASSDSDNNEQFF
v_gene: TRBV7-3; j_gene: TRBJ1-1; CDR3aa: CASSPSGGNTEAFF
v_gene: TRBV6-6; j_gene: TRBJ2-3; CDR3aa: CASSYSPGRDTQYF
v_gene: TRBV9; j_gene: TRBJ2-5; CDR3aa: CASSVSGAEQETQYF
v_gene: TRBV28; j_gene: TRBJ2-3; CDR3aa: CASSAMVPGTSGGPGWDTQYF
v_gene: TRBV4-1; j_gene: TRBJ1-4; CDR3aa: CASSQEATRGLFTNEKLFF
v_gene: TRBV6-4; j_gene: TRBJ2-5; CDR3aa: CASSDSSGGEEETQYF
v_gene: TRBV2; j_gene: TRBJ2-2; CDR3aa: CAVPGHLYLNTGELFF
v_gene: TRBV27; j_gene: TRBJ1-6; CDR3aa: CASRDRVYKNYNSPLHF
v_gene: TRBV27; j_gene: TRBJ1-6; CDR3aa: CASSLGQGNSPLHF
v_gene: TRBV5-6; j_gene: TRBJ2-7; CDR3aa: CASSLVWDYEQYF
v_gene: TRBV6-5; j_gene: TRBJ1-1; CDR3aa: CASSYSKYGVRTEAFF
v_gene: TRBV28; j_gene: TRBJ1-5; CDR3aa: CASSRQASNQPQHF
v_gene: TRBV24-1; j_gene: TRBJ2-3; CDR3aa: CATSDFIGQVEGDTQYF
v_gene: TRBV6-2/TRBV6-3; j_gene: TRBJ2-7; CDR3aa: CASSYEASSYEQYF
v_gene: TRBV27; j_gene: TRBJ1-2; CDR3aa: CASSWTATNYGYTF
v_gene: TRBV4-3; j_gene: TRBJ2-7; CDR3aa: CASSQDPTWVGEQYF
v_gene: TRBV4-3; j_gene: TRBJ1-1; CDR3aa: CASSQEYREGAFF
v_gene: TRBV7-8; j_gene: TRBJ2-1; CDR3aa: CASSLGQGQNAYNEQFF
v_gene: TRBV18; j_gene: TRBJ1-3; CDR3aa: CASSPLNFISGNTIYF
v_gene: TRBV3-1/TRBV3-2; j_gene: TRBJ2-7; CDR3aa: CASSQGFDAGTGGREQYF
v_gene: TRBV2; j_gene: TRBJ1-5; CDR3aa: CASSNDRGRGQPQHF
v_gene: TRBV6-2/TRBV6-3; j_gene: TRBJ2-1; CDR3aa: CASSYNSYNEQFF
v_gene: TRBV29-1; j_gene: TRBJ2-7; CDR3aa: CSVKNTGSYEQYF
v_gene: TRBV9; j_gene: TRBJ2-7; CDR3aa: CASSASGFPFYEQYF
v_gene: TRBV27; j_gene: TRBJ1-1; CDR3aa: CASSLMGVNTEAFF
v_gene: TRBV30; j_gene: TRBJ1-3; CDR3aa: CAWSRGKSPGNTIYF
v_gene: TRBV5-6; j_gene: TRBJ2-7; CDR3aa: CASNDIGGEQYF
v_gene: TRBV4-3; j_gene: TRBJ1-2; CDR3aa: CASSQDVMGPGYGYTF
v_gene: TRBV6-4; j_gene: TRBJ2-5; CDR3aa: CASQTGTSGGWETQYF
v_gene: TRBV19; j_gene: TRBJ1-2; CDR3aa: CASSNLPVGVEAYGYTF
v_gene: TRBV14; j_gene: TRBJ1-1; CDR3aa: CASSLYDRVEIEAFF
v_gene: TRBV7-9; j_gene: TRBJ2-2; CDR3aa: CASSPRRQGGTGKLFF
v_gene: TRBV6-2/TRBV6-3; j_gene: TRBJ1-3; CDR3aa: CASSSNRRDARGNTIYF
v_gene: TRBV6-4; j_gene: TRBJ2-2; CDR3aa: CASSDGLAEGSGELFF
v_gene: TRBV7-9; j_gene: TRBJ1-2; CDR3aa: CASSKGRDGPYGYTF